The T cell receptor beta chain described here comes from a study of control samples from healthy donors and cancer patients. Profiled with immunoSEQ multiplex PCR; TCRdb holds only in-frame clones, not every one. The repertoire holds 150,000 to 200,000 clones, with about 90% as singletons. Per germline, CDR1 LNHDA and CDR2 SQIVND (reference sequence). V gave up 11 bases and J gave up 1 base, with 17 bases separating them. The CDR3 loop spans 14 amino acids. The sample taken for sequencing was blood. This TCR derives from a woman in her forties in good health. This sequence joins TRBV19 and TRBJ1-1, with D possibly TRBD1 on 5 matching bases. The CDR3 region has the DNA TGTGCCGCCCGGAGATTAGGGGCGAACACTGAAGCTTTCTTT. Translating it yields CAARRLGANTEAFF. The full variable domain, in which reference TRBV19 and TRBJ1-1 provide the parts outside the CDR3, is DGGITQSPKYLFRKEGQNVTLSCEQNLNHDAMYWYRQDPGQGLRLIYYSQIVNDFQKGDIAEGYSVSREKKESFPLTVTSAQKNPTAFYLCAARRLGANTEAFFGQGTRLTVV.